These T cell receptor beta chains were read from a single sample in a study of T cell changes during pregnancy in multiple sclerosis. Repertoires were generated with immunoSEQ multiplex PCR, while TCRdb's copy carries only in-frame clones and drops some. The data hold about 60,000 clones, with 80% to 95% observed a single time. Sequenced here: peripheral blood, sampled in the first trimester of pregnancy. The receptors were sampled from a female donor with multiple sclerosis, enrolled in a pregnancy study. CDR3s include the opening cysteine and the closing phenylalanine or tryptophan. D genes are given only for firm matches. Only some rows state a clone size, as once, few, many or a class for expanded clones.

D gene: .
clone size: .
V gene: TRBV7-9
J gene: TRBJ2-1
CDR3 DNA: TGTGCCAGCAGCCCACAGTCCCCTAGCGACAGAAACAATGAGCAGTTCTTC
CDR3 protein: CASSPQSPSDRNNEQFF

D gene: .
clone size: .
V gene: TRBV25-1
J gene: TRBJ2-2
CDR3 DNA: TGTGCCAGTCAAGAGACAGGGAACACCGGGGAGCTGTTTTTT
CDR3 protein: CASQETGNTGELFF

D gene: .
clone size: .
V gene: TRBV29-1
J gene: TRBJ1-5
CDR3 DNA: TGCAGCGTTGGGCAGGGAGGAGATCAGCCCCAGCATTTT
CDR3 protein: CSVGQGGDQPQHF

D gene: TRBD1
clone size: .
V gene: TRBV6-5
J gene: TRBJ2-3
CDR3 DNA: TGTGCCAGCAGCCCGGAGGGACAGGGCACAGATACGCAGTATTTT
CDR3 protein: CASSPEGQGTDTQYF

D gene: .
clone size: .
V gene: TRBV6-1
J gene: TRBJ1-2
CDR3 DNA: TGTGCCAGCAGTCTGCAGGATAACTATGGCTACACCTTC
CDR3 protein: CASSLQDNYGYTF

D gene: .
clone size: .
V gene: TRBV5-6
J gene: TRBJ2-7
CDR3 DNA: TGTGCCAGCAGCTTGACTAGCCTCGTAGAGCAGTACTTC
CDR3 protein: CASSLTSLVEQYF

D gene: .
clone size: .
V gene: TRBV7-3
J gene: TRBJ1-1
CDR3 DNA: TGTGCCAGCAGTCCCCAATGGAACACTGAAGCTTTCTTT
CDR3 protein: CASSPQWNTEAFF

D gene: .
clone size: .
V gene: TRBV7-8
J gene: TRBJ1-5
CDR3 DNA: TGTGCCAGCAGCTTAGATCAGGGACTAGGCTGGAGCCAGCCCCAGCATTTT
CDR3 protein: CASSLDQGLGWSQPQHF

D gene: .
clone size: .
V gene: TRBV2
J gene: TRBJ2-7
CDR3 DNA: TGTGCCAGCAGTGAGGCCTCAGGGGCCTTGTCTTTCGAGCAGTACTTC
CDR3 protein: CASSEASGALSFEQYF

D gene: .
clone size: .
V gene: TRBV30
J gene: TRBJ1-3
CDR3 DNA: TGTGCCTGGGGCGGGACGTACTCTGGAAACACCATATATTTT
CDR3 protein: CAWGGTYSGNTIYF

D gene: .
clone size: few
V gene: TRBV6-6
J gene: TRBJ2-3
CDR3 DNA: TGTGCCAGCAGTTACTCGGAACAGGGCACGACAGATACGCAGTATTTT
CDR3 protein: CASSYSEQGTTDTQYF

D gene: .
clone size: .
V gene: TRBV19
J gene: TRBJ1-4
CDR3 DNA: TGTGCCAGTAGTAATTGGGCGGGAACTAATGAAAAACTGTTTTTT
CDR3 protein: CASSNWAGTNEKLFF